What follows are 28 T cell receptor beta chains derived from one specimen sequenced in a study of human T cells and chemical hapten exposure. Time point: patch test 1, 2 weeks after DPC sensitization. Treatment: therapeutic diphenylcyclopropenone sensitization with weekly scalp DPC. TCRdb independently ran MiXCR on the RACE reads; one entry per CDR3 protein. Of about 110,000 distinct CDR3 sequences listed, approximately 10% are singletons. The source was whole blood, collected in connection with sensitization to the hapten diphenylcyclopropenone (DPC). The origin of the receptors is a woman aged 40 to 50 with alopecia areata. Some clones in this sample may be carry-over from other donors' samples.

Here the CDR3 reads CASSAPDRYTEAFF. The CDR3 DNA sequence: TGTGCCAGCAGCGCACCGGACAGGTACACTGAAGCTTTCTTT. V is TRBV7-2 and J is TRBJ1-1; TRBD1 matches at 7 bases. V shed 5 bases, J shed 3 bases, and the junction held 6 bases outside the gene matches. The CDR3 totals 14 residues. CDR1 is SGHTA, CDR2 FQGNSA, per germline.

The V and J genes are TRBV13 and TRBJ1-5; D possibly corresponds to TRBD1 (5 bases). Germline V CDR1 and CDR2: PRHDT, FYEKMQ (reference sequence). V shed 6 bases and J shed 0 bases, with 15 bases lying between them. The CDR3 covers 16 residues. The CDR3 region is CASSPDSSNSNQPQHF. DNA of the CDR3: TGTGCCAGCAGTCCAGACAGTTCGAATAGCAATCAGCCCCAGCATTTT. Variable domain in full (rest from reference TRBV13 and TRBJ1-5): AAGVIQSPRHLIKEKRETATLKCYPIPRHDTVYWYQQGPGQDPQFLISFYEKMQSDKGSIPDRFSAQQFSDYHSELNMSSLELGDSALYFCASSPDSSNSNQPQHFGDGTRLSIL.

This clonotype has at least ten counts. This chain uses TRBV30 with TRBJ2-7; TRBD1 agrees at 11 bases. The germline CDR1 and CDR2 sequences are GTSNPN and SVGIG (reference sequence). The CDR3 is 14 residues long. The J segment lost 5 bases and the V segment lost 7 bases, leaving 10 bases of the junction unmatched. The CDR3 sequence is CASGAGTGGDEQYF. In DNA, the CDR3 is TGTGCCTCGGGGGCCGGGACAGGGGGGGACGAGCAGTACTTC.

The gene calls are TRBV29-1 and TRBJ2-1; D unclear. Germline V gene lookup returns CDR1 SQVTM and CDR2 ANQGSEA. Trimming took off 3 bases at V and 8 bases at J, with 8 bases between the two ends. The CDR3 is made up of 11 amino acids. The CDR3 bases are TGCAGCGTTGAGGGTTGGGATGAGCAGTTCTTC. Translation: CSVEGWDEQFF.

The genes are TRBV6-5 and TRBJ2-3, with 9 bases identical to TRBD2. The germline V gene has CDR1 MNHEY and CDR2 SVGAGI. The CDR3 is made up of 16 amino acids. The junction had 9 bases not matched to a gene; V was cut back by 6 bases and J by 2 bases. CDR3 DNA sequence: TGTGCCAGCAGGATTACAGCGGGGGGAACCACAGATACGCAGTATTTT. It specifies CASRITAGGTTDTQYF.

This clonotype was counted a few times. This chain joins TRBV6-5 and TRBJ1-2; TRBD1 might be the D (5 bases). Deletions cut 4 bases from V and 2 bases from J, with 8 bases between. Germline V gives CDR1 MNHEY, CDR2 SVGAGI. There are 13 residues in the CDR3. The CDR3 coding sequence is TGTGCCAGCAGTTGGGACTTGAACTATGGCTACACCTTC. Translation gives CASSWDLNYGYTF.

This clonotype has just a few counts. V and J are TRBV19 and TRBJ2-6; D is uncertain. Looked up from germline, CDR1 is LNHDA and CDR2 is SQIVND (reference sequence). The CDR3 totals 14 residues. The V end lost 7 bases, the J end lost 1 base, and 8 bases lay between the germline ends. The CDR3 coding sequence is TGTGCCAGTACGGCGCGTTCTGGGGCCAACGTCCTGACTTTC. This sequence encodes CASTARSGANVLTF. The full variable domain, in which reference TRBV19 and TRBJ2-6 provide the parts outside the CDR3, is DGGITQSPKYLFRKEGQNVTLSCEQNLNHDAMYWYRQDPGQGLRLIYYSQIVNDFQKGDIAEGYSVSREKKESFPLTVTSAQKNPTAFYLCASTARSGANVLTFGAGSRLTVL.

This sequence joins TRBV7-8 and TRBJ2-5, with unresolved D. Germline CDR1 and CDR2: SGHVS and FQNEAQ. The CDR3 loop spans 14 amino acids. The V end lost 2 bases, the J end lost 0 bases, and 7 bases lay between the germline ends. In DNA form, the CDR3 reads TGTGCCAGCAGCTTACGGGCGTACCAAGAGACCCAGTACTTC. Translation: CASSLRAYQETQYF.

V and J are TRBV11-2 and TRBJ2-1; 7 bases match TRBD1. The V segment lost 2 bases and the J segment 10 bases; nucleotides outside the gene matches: 11. Looked up from germline, CDR1 is SGHAT and CDR2 is FQNNGV. The CDR3 has 15 residues. CDR3 coding DNA: TGTGCCAGCAGCTTAAGAGGGGGCGAACAACAGGAGCAGTTCTTC. Amino acids: CASSLRGGEQQEQFF. Variable domain in full (rest from reference TRBV11-2 and TRBJ2-1): EAGVAQSPRYKIIEKRQSVAFWCNPISGHATLYWYQQILGQGPKLLIQFQNNGVVDDSQLPKDRFSAERLKGVDSTLKIQPAKLEDSAVYLCASSLRGGEQQEQFFGPGTRLTVL.

This clonotype was counted ten times or more. The V gene is TRBV11-2, the J gene TRBJ2-3; 8 bases are shared with TRBD1. CDR3 length: 14 amino acids. CDR1 is SGHAT, CDR2 FQNNGV, per germline. Germline trimming cut 5 bases from V and 7 bases from J; bases unmatched to any gene: 8. CDR3 coding DNA: TGTGCCAGCAGCCCTGGACAGGGCGGAAATACGCAGTATTTT. Its protein is CASSPGQGGNTQYF.

This clonotype was detected ten times or more. This chain links TRBV10-1 with TRBJ1-6, with D maybe TRBD1 (5 bases). CDR1 WNHNN and CDR2 SYGVQD come from the germline V gene (reference sequence). V was shortened by 3 bases and J by 6 bases, with 6 bases between the two germline ends. The CDR3 runs 13 residues. CDR3 protein: CASSEQVNSPLHF. CDR3 nucleotides: TGCGCCAGCAGTGAACAGGTTAATTCACCCCTCCACTTT.

The chain combines TRBV5-1 with TRBJ2-1; 7 bases map to TRBD1. The CDR3 runs to 12 residues. Germline CDR1 SGHRS, CDR2 YFSETQ. The V segment lost 5 bases and the J segment 7 bases; nucleotides outside the gene matches: 3. CDR3 sequence (DNA): TGCGCCAGCAGGGGACAGTTAAATGAGCAGTTCTTC. Its protein product is CASRGQLNEQFF.

The chain carries TRBV9 and TRBJ2-7, with 10 bases identical to TRBD2. V lost 0 bases, J lost 4 bases, and 4 bases stayed unmatched. The V gene's germline CDR1 is SGDLS and CDR2 YYNGEE. CDR3 length: 15 residues. CDR3 protein: CASSVGTSGFYEQYF. CDR3 DNA sequence: TGTGCCAGCAGCGTAGGGACTAGCGGTTTTTACGAGCAGTACTTC.

About this clonotype itself: A much bigger clone sits one base away, suggesting this may be a read error. This chain connects TRBV18 to TRBJ1-1, with no clear D. From germline, CDR1 is KGHSH and CDR2 LQKENI. The CDR3 covers 14 residues. CDR3 in amino acids: CACSPGHQNTEAFF. The CDR3 nucleotides read TGTGCCTGCTCACCTGGTCACCAGAACACTGAAGCTTTCTTT.

The chain joins TRBV29-1 to TRBJ2-5; perhaps TRBD1 as D (6 bases). V gave up 0 bases and J gave up 2 bases, with 16 bases separating them. The CDR3 contains 16 residues. CDR1 SQVTM and CDR2 ANQGSEA come from the germline V gene. Here the CDR3 reads CSVEDLLGAKQETQYF. The CDR3 bases are TGCAGCGTTGAAGATCTTTTGGGGGCAAAACAAGAGACCCAGTACTTC.

This chain links TRBV7-2 with TRBJ1-2; perhaps TRBD1 as D (6 bases). The CDR3 consists of 15 residues. Germline assignment: CDR1 SGHTA and CDR2 FQGNSA. The germline V and J ends were trimmed by 5 bases and 4 bases, with 17 bases remaining between them. CDR3 coding DNA: TGTGCCAGCAGCCCTCGACAGGCACGAACCTATGGCTACACCTTC. Translated: CASSPRQARTYGYTF.

This clonotype showed up many times. The gene calls are TRBV6-2 or TRBV6-3 and TRBJ1-1; TRBD1 aligns across 7 bases. V was clipped by 2 bases and J by 1 base; unmatched bases: 1. The germline V gene has CDR1 MNHEY and CDR2 SVGEGT. This CDR3 has 14 amino acids. The DNA of the CDR3 is TGTGCCAGCAGTTACGGGACAGCGAACACTGAAGCTTTCTTT. Translated, it gives CASSYGTANTEAFF.

This chain uses TRBV29-1 with TRBJ2-3, with D perhaps TRBD1 (5 bases). The germline gives CDR1 SQVTM, CDR2 ANQGSEA. Trimming took off 0 bases at V and 4 bases at J, with 17 bases between the two ends. This CDR3 has 16 amino acids. CDR3 DNA: TGCAGCGTTGAAGAGGGCGGCAGGGTGTTAGCAGATACGCAGTATTTT. This encodes CSVEEGGRVLADTQYF.

This clonotype occurred a few times. The chain recombines TRBV29-1 with TRBJ2-7; D ambiguous. The germline V gene encodes CDR1 SQVTM and CDR2 ANQGSEA. This CDR3 is built from 12 residues. V was clipped by 5 bases and J by 0 bases, with 8 bases between them. CDR3 residues: CSVIKSSYEQYF. CDR3 DNA sequence: TGCAGCGTTATCAAGAGCTCCTACGAGCAGTACTTC.

There are a few counts of this clonotype. The genes are TRBV4-2 and TRBJ1-5; D is possibly TRBD1 (5 bases). CDR1 is LGHNA, CDR2 YNFKEQ, per germline. This CDR3 has 16 amino acids. V was pared by 0 bases and J by 5 bases, with 14 bases between. The CDR3 is CASSQDGGDSHQPQHF. CDR3 sequence (DNA): TGTGCCAGCAGCCAAGATGGAGGGGACTCACATCAGCCCCAGCATTTT.

This clonotype was counted many times. The chain links TRBV12-3 or TRBV12-4 to TRBJ2-7, with unresolved D. Trimming cost V 2 bases and J 2 bases, with 7 bases left between them. The CDR3 has 13 amino acids. CDR3 protein: CASSLRQTYEQYF. The CDR3 nucleotides read TGTGCCAGCAGTTTAAGGCAGACCTACGAGCAGTACTTC.

The sample holds many counts of this clonotype. The rearrangement links TRBV11-3 to TRBJ2-2; 9 bases are a match to TRBD1. Germline trimming cut 5 bases from V and 3 bases from J; bases unmatched to any gene: 7. Looked up from germline, CDR1 is SGHNT and CDR2 is YENEEA. This CDR3 region has 16 residues. In DNA, the CDR3 is TGTGCCAGCAGCCCGGGGACAGGGATCGACACCGGGGAGCTGTTTTTT. Residues: CASSPGTGIDTGELFF. The whole variable domain, filled in from reference TRBV11-3 and TRBJ2-2, reads EAGVVQSPRYKIIEKKQPVAFWCNPISGHNTLYWYLQNLGQGPELLIRYENEEAVDDSQLPKDRFSAERLKGVDSTLKIQPAELGDSAVYLCASSPGTGIDTGELFFGEGSRLTVL.

This clonotype has a handful of counts. The rearrangement joins TRBV5-4 to TRBJ2-7; TRBD1 matches 7 bases. With V trimmed by 0 bases and J by 2 bases, 2 bases remained unmatched. The CDR3 is 14 amino acids. Germline V gives CDR1 SGHNT, CDR2 YYREEE (reference sequence). For the CDR3, the DNA is TGTGCCAGCAGCTTGGACAGGGGAACCTACGAGCAGTACTTC. Its protein product is CASSLDRGTYEQYF.

This clonotype was recorded at least ten times. The chain uses TRBV6-5 and TRBJ2-2; D remains unclear. Germline V gene sequence: CDR1 MNHEY, CDR2 SVGAGI. The CDR3 contains 13 residues. The V end lost 7 bases, the J end lost 7 bases, and 13 bases lay between the germline ends. The CDR3 here is CASTSLRGGELFF. DNA for the CDR3: TGTGCCAGCACTTCGCTCCGAGGCGGGGAGCTGTTTTTT.

This chain connects TRBV7-2 to TRBJ2-2, with D uncertain. V was shortened by 5 bases and J by 7 bases, with 14 bases between the two germline ends. This CDR3 contains 14 residues. CDR1 is SGHTA and CDR2 is FQGNSA in the germline V gene. CDR3 sequence: CASSRGPPYGELFF. The CDR3 coding sequence is TGTGCCAGCAGCCGAGGACCGCCCTACGGGGAGCTGTTTTTT. The variable domain in full, with the rest retrieved from reference TRBV7-2 and TRBJ2-2, is GAGVSQSPSNKVTEKGKDVELRCDPISGHTALYWYRQSLGQGLEFLIYFQGNSAPDKSGLPSDRFSAERTGGSVSTLTIQRTQQEDSAVYLCASSRGPPYGELFFGEGSRLTVL.

This clonotype was seen a few times. This rearrangement joins TRBV6-6 to TRBJ1-1; maybe TRBD1 (5 bases). Germline V gives CDR1 MNHNY, CDR2 SVGAGI (reference sequence). Trimming left V 0 bases short and J 0 bases short, with 17 bases between. This CDR3 is 18 amino acids long. In DNA, the CDR3 is TGTGCCAGCAGTTACTCGGAGCCGGGACTGTTAATGAACACTGAAGCTTTCTTT. Translating it yields CASSYSEPGLLMNTEAFF.

The sample holds a few counts of this clonotype. The chain recombines TRBV23-1 with TRBJ2-7; TRBD1 agrees at 8 bases. TRBV23-1 counts as an open reading frame of uncertain function. The CDR3 extends over 14 amino acids. After removal of 1 base from V and 5 bases from J, the junction contained 4 bases not matched to a gene. The CDR3 sequence is CASSQWTGSHEQYF. CDR3 in DNA: TGCGCCAGCAGTCAATGGACAGGGTCTCACGAGCAGTACTTC.

There are a few counts of this clonotype. The chain employs TRBV10-3 and TRBJ2-7, with 10 nucleotides matching TRBD1. This CDR3 comprises 14 residues. Germline loops: CDR1 ENHRY, CDR2 SYGVKD. V shed 6 bases, J shed 3 bases, and the junction held 5 bases outside the gene matches. This chain's CDR3 is CAIRGDRGGYEQYF. In DNA form, the CDR3 reads TGTGCCATCAGAGGGGACAGGGGAGGCTACGAGCAGTACTTC.